This TCR beta chain was identified during a study of blood T cell repertoires in COVID-19. About the study: The United States, Italy and Spain provided the acute and convalescent COVID-19 samples.

In its sample, this clone was seen once. Sequencing was performed with immunoSEQ multiplex PCR; in TCRdb, only in-frame clones are kept and a portion is missing. The sample contains 25,000 to 35,000 clones, around nine tenths of which appear only once. Sequencing was done on a sample of peripheral blood. The receptor was isolated from a human donor in a cohort sampled during active COVID-19. The donor label of this sample is uncertain.

For the CDR3, the DNA is TGTGCCAGCAGCCGACAGGGACCTAATGAAAAACTGTTTTTT. Translation gives CASSRQGPNEKLFF. The V gene is TRBV5-4, the J gene TRBJ1-4; 7 bases are a match to TRBD1. The CDR3 sequence is 14 residues long. Per the germline V gene, CDR1 is SGHNT and CDR2 is YYREEE (reference sequence). Trimming at V came to 4 bases and at J to 3 bases, leaving 3 bases not matched to a gene.